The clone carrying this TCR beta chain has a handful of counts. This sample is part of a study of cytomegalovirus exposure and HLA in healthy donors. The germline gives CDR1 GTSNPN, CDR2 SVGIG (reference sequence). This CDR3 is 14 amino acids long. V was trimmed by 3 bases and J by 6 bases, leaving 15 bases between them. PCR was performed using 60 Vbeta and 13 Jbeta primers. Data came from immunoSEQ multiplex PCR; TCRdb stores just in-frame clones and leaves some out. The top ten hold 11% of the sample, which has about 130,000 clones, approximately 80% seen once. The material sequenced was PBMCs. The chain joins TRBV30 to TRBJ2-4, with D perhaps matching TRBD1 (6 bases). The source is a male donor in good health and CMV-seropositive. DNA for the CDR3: TGTGCCTGGAGCGATGACAGGCAAAGAAACATTCAGTACTTC. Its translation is CAWSDDRQRNIQYF.